A single sample is the source of the 14 T cell receptor beta chains below, sequenced in a study of cytomegalovirus exposure and HLA in healthy donors. This PCR relied on a set of 60 Vbeta primers and 13 Jbeta primers. The data were produced by immunoSEQ multiplex PCR, yet TCRdb's version contains in-frame clones alone and is incomplete. The table lists 160,000 or so clones, approximately 81% of them singletons, with approximately 7% in the top ten. Sequences were obtained from PBMCs. The origin of the receptors is a woman younger than 45 in good health and CMV-seropositive.

For this clone: The sample carries other DNA sequences with the same CDR3. V is TRBV9 and J is TRBJ2-7; 9 bases align to TRBD1. The CDR3 loop spans 14 amino acids. Trimming took 0 bases from V and 4 from J; bases not matched to a gene: 2. Germline assignment: CDR1 SGDLS and CDR2 YYNGEE. CDR3 residues: CASSVGQGVYEQYF. DNA for the CDR3: TGTGCCAGCAGCGTAGGACAGGGGGTTTACGAGCAGTACTTC. Variable domain in full (rest from reference TRBV9 and TRBJ2-7): DSGVTQTPKHLITATGQRVTLRCSPRSGDLSVYWYQQSLDQGLQFLIQYYNGEERAKGNILERFSAQQFPDLHSELNLSSLELGDSALYFCASSVGQGVYEQYFGPGTRLTVT.

This clone was observed once. This rearrangement joins TRBV7-8 to TRBJ2-5, with 7 bases fitting TRBD1. V was pared by 3 bases and J by 10 bases, with 2 bases of the junction left unmatched. The CDR3 spans 11 residues. Looked up from germline, CDR1 is SGHVS and CDR2 is FQNEAQ. CDR3 sequence: CASSFQGDQYF. Written as DNA, the CDR3 is TGTGCCAGCAGCTTCCAGGGGGACCAGTACTTC.

This sequence joins TRBV18 and TRBJ2-5; no firm D call. The CDR3 length is 15 residues. V lost 3 bases to trimming and J lost 5 bases, with 16 bases between them. Germline CDR1 and CDR2: KGHSH and LQKENI. The CDR3 is CASSPPVRSTETQYF. The CDR3 DNA reads TGTGCCAGCTCACCTCCGGTGCGTTCCACGGAGACCCAGTACTTC.

J is TRBJ1-4 and V is TRBV7-8; the D is unclear. The CDR3 spans 14 residues. Germline CDR1 reads SGHVS; CDR2 reads FQNEAQ. The ends were cut back, 1 base at V and 7 bases at J, with 10 bases in the middle. CDR3 in amino acids: CASSLGPSGEKLFF. CDR3 sequence (DNA): TGTGCCAGCAGCTTAGGGCCATCTGGTGAAAAACTGTTTTTT.

The rearrangement links TRBV6-5 to TRBJ2-5; a weak D match, TRBD2 (6 bases). The J call is in doubt because the DNA end fits TRBJ2-7 better. The CDR3 contains 16 residues. CDR1 MNHEY and CDR2 SVGAGI come from the germline V gene. The DNA for the CDR3 is TGTGCCAGCAGTTACTCCAACGGGGAGGTTGGCTACGAGCAGTACTTC. Protein sequence: CASSYSNGEVGYEQYF.

This rearrangement joins TRBV30 to TRBJ2-5; perhaps TRBD1 as D (5 bases). The length of the CDR3 is 13 residues. Germline assignment: CDR1 GTSNPN and CDR2 SVGIG (reference sequence). V shed 2 bases and J shed 1 base, with 8 bases lying between them. The CDR3 bases are TGTGCCTGGAGTCGGACATTCCAAGAGACCCAGTACTTC. Its translation is CAWSRTFQETQYF.

This chain links TRBV4-3 with TRBJ1-2; D remains unclear. CDR1 and CDR2 from the germline V gene are LGHNA and YSLEER. The CDR3 spans 17 residues. The ends were cut back, 4 bases at V and 3 bases at J, with 21 bases in the middle. The CDR3 DNA follows: TGCGCCAGCAGCCCCCAAGTGGGCCCCTACGTATACTATGGCTACACCTTC. This sequence encodes CASSPQVGPYVYYGYTF.

The chain combines TRBV5-1 with TRBJ1-6; 7 bases agree with TRBD1. Germline V gives CDR1 SGHRS, CDR2 YFSETQ. This CDR3 spans 16 amino acids. Trimming removed 4 bases from V and 2 bases from J; junction bases left unmatched: 6. The CDR3 reads CASSLTGDAYNSPLHF. CDR3 in DNA: TGCGCCAGCAGCCTAACAGGGGACGCCTATAATTCACCCCTCCACTTT.

This clone was observed a single time. CDR3 sequence: CASSPKGAGGSLTGELFF. The CDR3 DNA reads TGTGCCAGCAGCCCCAAGGGAGCCGGGGGGAGCCTAACCGGGGAGCTGTTTTTT. The chain joins TRBV7-2 to TRBJ2-2; 7 bases line up with TRBD2. V lost 5 bases, J lost 5 bases, and 17 bases stayed unmatched. This CDR3 contains 18 residues. CDR1 is SGHTA and CDR2 is FQGNSA in the germline V gene.

The chain employs TRBV5-1 and TRBJ1-3, with a weak D call TRBD1 (6 bases). The CDR3 is 14 amino acids. V shed 8 bases and J shed 1 base, with 13 bases lying between them. Germline V gives CDR1 SGHRS, CDR2 YFSETQ. CDR3 bases: TGCGCCAGTCGGGACACCAGTTCTGGAAACACCATATATTTT. Translated, it gives CASRDTSSGNTIYF.

The chain employs TRBV6-6 and TRBJ1-2, with TRBD1 as a possible D gene (5 bases). Germline V gene data show CDR1 as MNHNY and CDR2 as SVGAGI (reference sequence). This CDR3 region has 12 residues. V was clipped by 7 bases and J by 8 bases, with 14 bases between them. CDR3 region: CASTLNRKGYTF. CDR3 DNA: TGTGCCAGCACGTTAAACAGGAAAGGCTACACCTTC.

The chain carries TRBV30 and TRBJ1-4; no clear D gene. Germline lookup yields CDR1 GTSNPN and CDR2 SVGIG (reference sequence). The CDR3 consists of 10 residues. V gave up 5 bases and J gave up 7 bases, with 5 bases separating them. The CDR3 reads CAWAGEKLFF. CDR3 DNA: TGTGCCTGGGCAGGTGAAAAACTGTTTTTT. The full variable domain, its missing parts supplied by reference TRBV30 and TRBJ1-4, is SQTIHQWPATLVQPVGSPLSLECTVEGTSNPNLYWYRQAAGRGLQLLFYSVGIGQISSEVPQNLSASRPQDRQFILSSKKLLLSDSGFYLCAWAGEKLFFGSGTQLSVL.

This clone occurred a few times. The chain recombines TRBV19 with TRBJ2-3; 7 nucleotides align to TRBD1. Per germline, CDR1 LNHDA and CDR2 SQIVND (reference sequence). The CDR3 contains 14 residues. With 4 bases clipped from V and 6 bases from J, the junction kept 7 bases outside the gene matches. Here the CDR3 reads CASSTPGTVDTQYF. Written as DNA, the CDR3 is TGTGCCAGTAGTACTCCCGGGACAGTCGATACGCAGTATTTT.

J is TRBJ1-2 and V is TRBV29-1; 7 positions agree with TRBD1. This CDR3 is 13 amino acids long. With 5 bases clipped from V and 12 bases from J, the junction kept 15 bases outside the gene matches. Per germline, CDR1 SQVTM and CDR2 ANQGSEA. The CDR3, as DNA: TGCAGCGTTTGGGACAGCCTTTACCCCACGGACACCTTC. The encoded protein is CSVWDSLYPTDTF.